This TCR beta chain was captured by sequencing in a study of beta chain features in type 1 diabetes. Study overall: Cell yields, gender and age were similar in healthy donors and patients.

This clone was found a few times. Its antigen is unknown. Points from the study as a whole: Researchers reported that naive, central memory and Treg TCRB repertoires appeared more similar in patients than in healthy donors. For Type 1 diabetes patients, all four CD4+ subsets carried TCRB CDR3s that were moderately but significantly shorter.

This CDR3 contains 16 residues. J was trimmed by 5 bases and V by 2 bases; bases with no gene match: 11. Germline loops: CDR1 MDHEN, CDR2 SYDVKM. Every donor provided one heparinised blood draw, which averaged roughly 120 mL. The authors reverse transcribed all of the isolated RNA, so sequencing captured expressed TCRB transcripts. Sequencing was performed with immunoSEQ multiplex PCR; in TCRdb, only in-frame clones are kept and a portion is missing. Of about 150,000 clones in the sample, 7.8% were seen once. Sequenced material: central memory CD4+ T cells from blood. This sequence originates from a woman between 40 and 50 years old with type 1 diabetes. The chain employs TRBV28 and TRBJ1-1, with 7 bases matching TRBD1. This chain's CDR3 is CASSLRPTGIGTEAFF. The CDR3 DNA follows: TGTGCCAGCAGTTTAAGACCGACAGGGATCGGGACTGAAGCTTTCTTT. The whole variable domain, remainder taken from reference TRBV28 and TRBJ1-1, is DVKVTQSSRYLVKRTGEKVFLECVQDMDHENMFWYRQDPGLGLRLIYFSYDVKMKEKGDIPEGYSVSREKKERFSLILESASTNQTSMYLCASSLRPTGIGTEAFFGQGTRLTVV.